The next 15 T cell receptor beta chains were all read from a single sample in a study of technical replicates of blood from several donors. This table comes from immunoSEQ multiplex PCR, and its TCRdb copy is limited to in-frame clones, with some not included. The table has some 87,000 clones, around 96% seen once. Sequenced: T cells isolated from PBMCs. The receptors come from a human donor in good health.

The chain has TRBV6-6 and TRBJ2-7; 10 nucleotides agree with TRBD1. The CDR3 contains 15 residues. Germline V gene lookup returns CDR1 MNHNY and CDR2 SVGAGI (reference sequence). The junction had 5 bases not matched to a gene; V was cut back by 2 bases and J by 4 bases. The CDR3 nucleotides read TGTGCCAGCAGTTACCCGGGGACAGGGGAGTACGAGCAGTACTTC. This sequence encodes CASSYPGTGEYEQYF.

The chain is built from TRBV28 and TRBJ1-2; a weak D match, TRBD1 (5 bases). The V and J ends lost 7 bases and 5 bases respectively, with 14 bases between them. The CDR3 contains 13 residues. CDR1 and CDR2 from the germline V gene are MDHEN and SYDVKM. Written as DNA, the CDR3 is TGTGCCAGCACCGTGGGGGGAGGATATGGCTACACCTTC. It yields the protein CASTVGGGYGYTF.

The chain is built from TRBV9 and TRBJ2-7, with a possible D match to TRBD1 (5 bases). Per germline, CDR1 SGDLS and CDR2 YYNGEE. The CDR3 consists of 14 residues. V lost 0 bases, J lost 4 bases, and 11 bases lay in between. The CDR3 nucleotides read TGTGCCAGCAGCGTAGACACCTCAGGGTACGAGCAGTACTTC. Translation: CASSVDTSGYEQYF.

This chain uses TRBV27 with TRBJ2-1; 10 nucleotides align to TRBD2. CDR1 MNHEY and CDR2 SMNVEV come from the germline V gene (reference sequence). With 5 bases clipped from V and 6 bases from J, the junction kept 4 bases outside the gene matches. The CDR3 is 14 amino acids. The CDR3 DNA follows: TGTGCCAGCAGTCCCAGGACTAGCGGCAATGAGCAGTTCTTC. This codes for CASSPRTSGNEQFF.

The V gene is TRBV30, the J gene TRBJ2-7; 9 bases match TRBD2. Trimming removed 0 bases from V and 0 bases from J; junction bases left unmatched: 6. Germline V gives CDR1 GTSNPN, CDR2 SVGIG (reference sequence). The CDR3 is made up of 16 amino acids. CDR3 loop: CAWSVRGSGSSYEQYF. CDR3 coding DNA: TGTGCCTGGAGTGTACGGGGTAGCGGGAGCTCCTACGAGCAGTACTTC.

This clone was detected once. The chain couples TRBV10-1 to TRBJ2-2; 14 nucleotides align to TRBD2. CDR1 is WNHNN and CDR2 is SYGVQD in the germline V gene (reference sequence). CDR3 length equals 14 residues. V trimming: 6 bases; J trimming: 8 bases; junction bases outside the gene matches: 2. Here the CDR3 reads CASRGLAGEGELFF. Here the CDR3 DNA reads TGCGCCAGCAGGGGACTAGCGGGAGAAGGGGAGCTGTTTTTT.

V is TRBV27 and J is TRBJ2-7; TRBD2 matches 9 bases. This CDR3 has 15 residues. The germline V gene has CDR1 MNHEY and CDR2 SMNVEV (reference sequence). J was trimmed by 4 bases and V by 5 bases; bases with no gene match: 9. CDR3 coding DNA: TGTGCCAGCAGTCACTTAGCGGGGGCTACATACGAGCAGTACTTC. Translating it yields CASSHLAGATYEQYF.

The chain is built from TRBV4-3 and TRBJ2-2; D perhaps matches TRBD1 (5 bases). The CDR3 runs to 17 residues. Germline assignment: CDR1 LGHNA and CDR2 YSLEER. The V end lost 0 bases, the J end lost 7 bases, and 18 bases lay between the germline ends. This CDR3 is CASSQDGSGWTDGELFF. In nucleotides, the CDR3 is TGCGCCAGCAGCCAAGATGGTTCAGGGTGGACGGACGGGGAGCTGTTTTTT.

This chain connects TRBV28 to TRBJ1-1; no firm D call. V lost 7 bases to trimming and J lost 1 base, with 10 bases between them. This CDR3 spans 13 amino acids. Germline CDR1 is MDHEN and CDR2 is SYDVKM. This CDR3 reads CASKRRSNTEAFF. Written as DNA, the CDR3 is TGTGCCAGCAAAAGGAGGTCGAACACTGAAGCTTTCTTT. The variable domain in full, with the rest retrieved from reference TRBV28 and TRBJ1-1, is DVKVTQSSRYLVKRTGEKVFLECVQDMDHENMFWYRQDPGLGLRLIYFSYDVKMKEKGDIPEGYSVSREKKERFSLILESASTNQTSMYLCASKRRSNTEAFFGQGTRLTVV.

The gene calls are TRBV19 and TRBJ2-7; the D gene is possibly TRBD2 (6 bases). Between the trimmed V and J ends, which lost 5 bases and 0 bases, there was a span of 20 bases. Germline lookup yields CDR1 LNHDA and CDR2 SQIVND (reference sequence). The CDR3 is 17 residues long. The chain's CDR3 is CASSGDGERAVSYEQYF. The CDR3 bases are TGTGCCAGTAGTGGGGACGGGGAGCGGGCCGTCTCCTACGAGCAGTACTTC.

This clone was seen once. The V call is TRBV10-1, the J call TRBJ2-7; D is possibly TRBD2 (5 bases). This CDR3 has 12 residues. Trimming left V 6 bases short and J 4 bases short, with 10 bases between. In germline, CDR1 is WNHNN, CDR2 SYGVQD (reference sequence). The DNA of the CDR3 is TGCGCCAGCAGCGAAGCGGAGTACGAGCAGTACTTC. Translation gives CASSEAEYEQYF.

V and J are TRBV29-1 and TRBJ1-2, with a possible D match to TRBD1 (5 bases). Germline CDR1 is SQVTM and CDR2 is ANQGSEA. The CDR3 length is 11 residues. V was trimmed by 7 bases and J by 8 bases, leaving 14 bases between them. This CDR3 is CSGVGAEGYTF. The CDR3 DNA is TGCAGCGGCGTAGGGGCGGAGGGCTACACCTTC.

V is TRBV4-1 and J is TRBJ1-2; possible D gene TRBD1, 6 bases. The germline V gene has CDR1 MGHRA and CDR2 YSYEKL. Trimming shortened V by 2 bases and J by 0 bases, and 13 bases separated the two germline ends. The CDR3 extends over 16 amino acids. CDR3 loop: CASSQPLRGTNYGYTF. The CDR3 DNA reads as TGCGCCAGCAGCCAACCCCTCAGGGGAACTAACTATGGCTACACCTTC.

A note on this clone: The sample holds other DNA sequences that translate to the same CDR3. V gene TRBV11-3 combines with J gene TRBJ1-1; D perhaps matches TRBD1 (6 bases). V was trimmed by 1 base and J by 2 bases, leaving 8 bases between them. Germline V gives CDR1 SGHNT, CDR2 YENEEA. This CDR3 has 14 residues. The CDR3 bases are TGTGCCAGCAGCTTAGGAGGGGGAAACACTGAAGCTTTCTTT. Residues: CASSLGGGNTEAFF.

This clone was found once. The chain joins TRBV13 to TRBJ2-7, with D maybe TRBD1 (6 bases). Trimming took 4 bases from V and 5 from J, leaving 15 bases between them. The CDR3 sequence is 14 residues long. The germline V gene encodes CDR1 PRHDT and CDR2 FYEKMQ (reference sequence). CDR3 nucleotide sequence: TGTGCCAGCAGCTCATTACAGGGTATTGACGAGCAGTACTTC. Translation gives CASSSLQGIDEQYF. The variable domain in full, completed from reference TRBV13 and TRBJ2-7, reads AAGVIQSPRHLIKEKRETATLKCYPIPRHDTVYWYQQGPGQDPQFLISFYEKMQSDKGSIPDRFSAQQFSDYHSELNMSSLELGDSALYFCASSSLQGIDEQYFGPGTRLTVT.